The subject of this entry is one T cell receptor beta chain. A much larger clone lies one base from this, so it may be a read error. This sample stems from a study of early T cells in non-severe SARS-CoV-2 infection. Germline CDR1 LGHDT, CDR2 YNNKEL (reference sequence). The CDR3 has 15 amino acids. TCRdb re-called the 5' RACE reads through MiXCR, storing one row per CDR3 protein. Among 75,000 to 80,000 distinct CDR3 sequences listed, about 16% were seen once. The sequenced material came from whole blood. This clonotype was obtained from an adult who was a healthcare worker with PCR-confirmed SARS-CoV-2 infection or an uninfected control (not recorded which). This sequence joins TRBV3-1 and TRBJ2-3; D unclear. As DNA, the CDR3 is TGTGCCAACAGCCAAGATCCTACTTTCACAGATACGCAGTATTTT. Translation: CANSQDPTFTDTQYF.